This T cell receptor beta chain was captured in a study of radiotherapy plus CTLA-4 blockade in lung cancer. Turning to the study itself: Among all patients, 15% to 20% showed objective responses, while approximately 30% had disease control.

Study-wide results and caveats: Dynamics of early blood T cell clones, together with interferon-beta, were reportedly the best predictors of response.

As regards this clone: The antigen is unknown.

The method was immunoSEQ multiplex PCR; TCRdb's version includes in-frame clones alone and lacks a portion of them. This sample yields under 70,000 clones, of which 70% to 85% are seen a single time; around 4.8% belongs to the top ten. V lost 6 bases and J lost 8; bases outside the gene matches: 12. Germline CDR1 reads MNHEY; CDR2 reads SVGAGI. The CDR3 sequence is 15 residues long. In chemo-refractory metastatic non-small-cell lung cancer, patients got ipilimumab CTLA-4 blockade together with focal radiation. The source is a human donor with non-small cell lung cancer who had a complete response to radiotherapy plus ipilimumab. This sample comprised peripheral blood, obtained from a patient treated with radiotherapy plus ipilimumab. The rearrangement uses TRBV6-5 and TRBJ2-1; 8 bases are a match to TRBD2. The CDR3 DNA reads as TGTGCCAGCAGGCATCCGGGACTAGGATATGATGAGCAGTTCTTC. Its translation: CASRHPGLGYDEQFF.